The 23 T cell receptor beta chains reported below all come from one sample, sequenced in a study of PD-1 blockade in classical Hodgkin lymphoma. Measured with immunoSEQ multiplex PCR; TCRdb has only the in-frame clones, and not every one. This table has about 97,000 clones, approximately 88% appearing once. Brentuximab vedotin exposure varied, and every patient relapsed after autologous stem cell transplantation. This specimen consisted of peripheral blood mononuclear cells (PBMCs), obtained at baseline. All receptors come from a human donor with classical Hodgkin lymphoma.

The chain combines TRBV23-1 with TRBJ2-7; TRBD2 matches 7 bases. TRBV23-1 falls under the ORF class, with uncertain function. V was clipped by 7 bases and J by 1 base; unmatched bases: 10. CDR3 length: 15 amino acids. CDR3 DNA sequence: TGCGCCAGCATGGGGAGGGGCTCTATTTCCTACGAGCAGTACTTC. As protein: CASMGRGSISYEQYF.

Comments on this clone: The same CDR3 is also encoded by other DNA sequences in this sample. The V gene is TRBV28, the J gene TRBJ2-3; D is perhaps TRBD2 (6 bases). Trimming shortened V by 3 bases and J by 3 bases, and 10 bases separated the two germline ends. The CDR3 spans 14 residues. Germline V gives CDR1 MDHEN, CDR2 SYDVKM. CDR3: CASSFVAGTDTQYF. As DNA, the CDR3 is TGTGCCAGCAGTTTCGTTGCGGGAACAGATACGCAGTATTTT.

The table lists this clone with a few counts. The rearrangement links TRBV21-1 to TRBJ2-2; the table gives TRBD1 as D, unverified against the DNA. TRBV21-1 corresponds to a pseudogene. The length of the CDR3 is 17 residues. The CDR3 nucleotides are TGTGCCAGCAGCAAACCGTCCAGACAGGGGAGTGCCGGGGAGCTGTTTTTT. Its protein is CASSKPSRQGSAGELFF.

The table lists this clone with a few counts. The chain is built from TRBV2 and TRBJ1-5; perhaps TRBD1 as D (5 bases). The CDR3 sequence is 15 residues long. The V gene lost 4 bases and the J gene lost 4 bases, with 14 bases spanning the gap. Germline V CDR1 and CDR2: SNHLY, FYNNEI. CDR3 DNA sequence: TGTGCCAGCAGTGGGAGGGGAGGGGTTAATCAGCCCCAGCATTTT. Protein product: CASSGRGGVNQPQHF.

This chain joins TRBV29-1 and TRBJ2-3; D unclear. The CDR3 runs 12 residues. Germline CDR1 and CDR2: SQVTM and ANQGSEA. Trimming removed 6 bases at V and 6 bases at J, with 13 bases between. DNA for the CDR3: TGCAGCGTAGTAGCTGCGGCGGATACGCAGTATTTT. Its protein product is CSVVAAADTQYF.

This rearrangement joins TRBV19 to TRBJ2-5; D gene ambiguous. V lost 7 bases to trimming and J lost 9 bases, with 18 bases between them. In germline, CDR1 is LNHDA, CDR2 SQIVND (reference sequence). The CDR3 spans 13 residues. CDR3 sequence (DNA): TGTGCCAGTACCTCGGACGGCCACAAGGCCCAGTACTTC. It is translated as CASTSDGHKAQYF.

V gene TRBV6-5 combines with J gene TRBJ2-7; TRBD2 matches at 9 bases. This CDR3 is 14 amino acids long. Germline CDR1 is MNHEY and CDR2 is SVGAGI. V was clipped by 8 bases and J by 5 bases; unmatched bases: 10. CDR3 nucleotide sequence: TGTGCCAGCCGGAACCAAGCGGGAGGCCACGAGCAGTACTTC. Translated: CASRNQAGGHEQYF.

This chain links TRBV15 with TRBJ1-4; TRBD1 is a possible D gene (6 bases). Germline V gene sequence: CDR1 LNHNV, CDR2 YYDKDF (reference sequence). CDR3 length: 22 residues. V was pared by 1 base and J by 0 bases, with 27 bases between. The CDR3 region is CATSRVGGDTGTPGATNEKLFF. The DNA of the CDR3 is TGTGCCACCAGCAGAGTAGGAGGGGATACCGGGACACCGGGTGCAACTAATGAAAAACTGTTTTTT.

As DNA, the CDR3 is TGTGCCAGTAGTATCGGGGACAGAAGTGCTGAAGCTTTCTTT. It translates to CASSIGDRSAEAFF. V and J are TRBV19 and TRBJ1-1; 7 bases align to TRBD1. CDR1 is LNHDA, CDR2 SQIVND, per germline (reference sequence). The length of the CDR3 is 14 residues. Germline trimming cut 3 bases from V and 6 bases from J; bases unmatched to any gene: 7.

This chain links TRBV5-6 with TRBJ1-3; no reliable D call. Germline-derived CDR1 and CDR2 are SGHDT and YYEEEE. CDR3 length: 17 residues. Trimming cost V 2 bases and J 4 bases, with 19 bases left between them. The DNA of the CDR3 is TGTGCCAGCAGCTTTGGGCCAAACATAGGTACCGGAAACACCATATATTTT. This encodes CASSFGPNIGTGNTIYF.

The chain recombines TRBV6-1 with TRBJ2-7, with D perhaps matching TRBD2 (5 bases). This CDR3 spans 13 amino acids. Germline V gives CDR1 MNHNS, CDR2 SASEGT. With 1 base removed from V and 1 base from J, the gap between germline ends came to 5 bases. The CDR3 DNA is TGTGCCAGCAGTGAAGGGAGGTCCTACGAGCAGTACTTC. This translates into CASSEGRSYEQYF.

V gene TRBV19 combines with J gene TRBJ1-4; D is possibly TRBD1 (6 bases). The CDR3 covers 15 residues. From germline, CDR1 is LNHDA and CDR2 SQIVND (reference sequence). The V end was cut by 3 bases, the J end by 7 bases, with 15 bases between. Written as DNA, the CDR3 is TGTGCCAGTAGTATCGGGCAGGGGAAAGGTGAAAAACTGTTTTTT. Translated, it gives CASSIGQGKGEKLFF.

This clone has only one observation. The chain is built from TRBV10-3 and TRBJ2-3; the D gene is possibly TRBD2 (6 bases). V was trimmed by 8 bases and J by 1 base, leaving 13 bases between them. Germline loops: CDR1 ENHRY, CDR2 SYGVKD. The CDR3 extends over 14 amino acids. CDR3 coding DNA: TGTGCCATCGCGCGCAGGGAGGGCACAGATACGCAGTATTTT. Translated: CAIARREGTDTQYF.

The chain carries TRBV30 and TRBJ1-5; 8 positions match TRBD1. The CDR3 has 14 residues. In germline, CDR1 is GTSNPN, CDR2 SVGIG (reference sequence). This chain's CDR3 is CADRVRATDQPQHF. The CDR3 DNA reads as TGTGCGGACAGGGTCAGGGCGACGGATCAGCCCCAGCATTTT.

In DNA, the CDR3 is TGTGCCAGCAGCTCGGACAGCCTCCAAGAGACCCAGTACTTC. This gives the protein CASSSDSLQETQYF. The chain is built from TRBV5-4 and TRBJ2-5; D is perhaps TRBD1 (6 bases). V lost 3 bases, J lost 1 base, and 10 bases lay in between. CDR1 and CDR2 from the germline V gene are SGHNT and YYREEE (reference sequence). This CDR3 spans 14 amino acids.

The gene calls are TRBV7-2 and TRBJ2-3; D gene unclear. V was cut by 2 bases and J by 6 bases, with 12 bases left in between. The length of the CDR3 is 14 residues. Germline V CDR1 and CDR2: SGHTA, FQGNSA. The CDR3 protein is CASSLQLSRDTQYF. The CDR3 DNA is TGTGCCAGCAGCTTACAACTAAGTCGGGATACGCAGTATTTT.

This clone was seen a single time. The chain uses TRBV7-3 and TRBJ2-1; D is perhaps TRBD2 (7 bases). Trimming removed 5 bases at V and 3 bases at J, with 17 bases between. CDR1 is SGHTA and CDR2 is FQGTGA in the germline V gene. The CDR3 sequence is 16 residues long. The CDR3 sequence: CASSLLGGGGYNEQFF. As DNA, the CDR3 is TGTGCCAGCAGCCTTTTGGGCGGGGGCGGCTACAATGAGCAGTTCTTC.

This clone was found once. This chain joins TRBV27 and TRBJ2-3; TRBD2 matches at 9 bases. The V segment lost 1 base and the J segment 5 bases; nucleotides outside the gene matches: 7. The CDR3 length is 16 residues. Germline V gene data show CDR1 as MNHEY and CDR2 as SMNVEV (reference sequence). This chain's CDR3 is CASSLLREGALDTQYF. The CDR3 coding sequence is TGTGCCAGCAGTTTATTGCGGGAGGGCGCCTTAGATACGCAGTATTTT.

Many counts were recorded for this clone. V usage is TRBV5-6 and J usage is TRBJ2-5; the D call may be TRBD1 or TRBD2 (5 bases each). Germline lookup yields CDR1 SGHDT and CDR2 YYEEEE. This CDR3 comprises 16 residues. V lost 5 bases and J lost 5, with 22 bases in between. CDR3 protein: CASRGLELGRSETQYF. In DNA, the CDR3 is TGTGCCAGCAGGGGCTTGGAGCTGGGACGATCGGAGACCCAGTACTTC.

The chain uses TRBV2 and TRBJ2-2, with D hard to call. V lost 6 bases and J 4 bases, leaving 12 bases between the germline ends. This CDR3 has 14 amino acids. CDR1 is SNHLY, CDR2 FYNNEI, per germline. The CDR3 region is CASRGRVGTGELFF. The CDR3 DNA follows: TGTGCCAGCAGAGGACGGGTGGGCACCGGGGAGCTGTTTTTT.

V is TRBV7-2 and J is TRBJ2-7, with D possibly being TRBD1 (5 bases). This CDR3 comprises 15 residues. V lost 1 base to trimming and J lost 2 bases, with 12 bases between them. The germline CDR1 and CDR2 sequences are SGHTA and FQGNSA. The CDR3 region has the DNA TGTGCCAGCAGCTTAGACAGGTCCGGCGCCTACGAGCAGTACTTC. Translating it yields CASSLDRSGAYEQYF.

V gene TRBV5-1 combines with J gene TRBJ2-3; TRBD1 aligns across 9 bases. J was trimmed by 4 bases and V by 4 bases; bases with no gene match: 10. Per germline, CDR1 SGHRS and CDR2 YFSETQ. The CDR3 contains 16 residues. This chain's CDR3 is CASSGPGQGGSDTQYF. For the CDR3, the DNA is TGCGCCAGCAGCGGGCCGGGACAGGGAGGGTCAGATACGCAGTATTTT.

This clone was recorded a few times. V gene TRBV18 combines with J gene TRBJ2-1; D is perhaps TRBD2 (6 bases). The ends were cut back, 2 bases at V and 8 bases at J, with 16 bases in the middle. The CDR3 runs to 15 residues. Germline CDR1 KGHSH, CDR2 LQKENI. DNA for the CDR3: TGTGCCAGCTCACCAAGCCCCGGGGGTGCCTATGAGCAGTTCTTC. Its translation is CASSPSPGGAYEQFF.